These 27 T cell receptor beta chains share one sample of origin, sequenced in a study of blood T cell repertoires in COVID-19. TCRdb's table, derived via immunoSEQ multiplex PCR, lists solely in-frame clones and lacks some. The sample contains 160,000 or so clones, over 75% of which appear only once. The sample comprised peripheral blood. The receptors were gathered from a woman aged 40 to 55 with acute or convalescent COVID-19.

In its sample, this clone was seen once. This rearrangement joins TRBV9 to TRBJ2-1, with 13 bases lining up with TRBD2. Germline V gene lookup returns CDR1 SGDLS and CDR2 YYNGEE. This CDR3 region has 16 residues. Trimming at V came to 4 bases and at J to 9 bases, leaving 10 bases not matched to a gene. The CDR3 here is CASSFRWTSGSAEQFF. The CDR3 nucleotides are TGTGCCAGCAGCTTCCGATGGACTAGCGGGAGTGCTGAGCAGTTCTTC.

The chain links TRBV7-6 to TRBJ2-7; tentatively, D is TRBD2 (6 bases). V was clipped by 3 bases and J by 0 bases, with 24 bases between them. This CDR3 spans 19 amino acids. Germline V gives CDR1 SGHVS, CDR2 FNYEAQ. CDR3 sequence: CASSLALPDSGSDSYEQYF. The CDR3 region has the DNA TGTGCCAGCAGCTTGGCCCTTCCCGACAGCGGGTCAGACTCCTACGAGCAGTACTTC.

The rearrangement joins TRBV24-1 to TRBJ2-1; TRBD1 aligns across 10 bases. V trimming: 7 bases; J trimming: 5 bases; junction bases outside the gene matches: 7. CDR1 and CDR2 (germline): KGHDR, SFDVKD. The CDR3 loop spans 15 amino acids. The CDR3 region has the DNA TGTGCCACCAGGGGTGGGGGACAGGGGAACAATGAGCAGTTCTTC. Protein product: CATRGGGQGNNEQFF.

The chain couples TRBV4-1 to TRBJ1-1; TRBD1 is a possible D gene (5 bases). The CDR3 has 13 residues. Germline-derived CDR1 and CDR2 are MGHRA and YSYEKL. V was cut by 7 bases and J by 2 bases, with 11 bases left in between. CDR3 nucleotide sequence: TGCGCCAGCACGCGGGGCGATAACACTGAAGCTTTCTTT. It encodes CASTRGDNTEAFF.

The chain couples TRBV7-9 to TRBJ2-7; 7 bases agree with TRBD1. The CDR3 runs 14 residues. Germline V gene data show CDR1 as SEHNR and CDR2 as FQNEAQ (reference sequence). J lost 2 bases, V lost 5 bases, and 6 bases had no gene match. The CDR3 DNA sequence: TGTGCCAGCAGCGACAGGGCCCTGGCCTACGAGCAGTACTTC. Translation gives CASSDRALAYEQYF.

The chain uses TRBV27 and TRBJ2-2; TRBD1 agrees at 7 bases. The CDR3 has 14 residues. J gave up 4 bases and V 8 bases, and 7 bases lay outside the gene matches. Looked up from germline, CDR1 is MNHEY and CDR2 is SMNVEV (reference sequence). The chain's CDR3 is CASRDRVTTGELFF. Written as DNA, the CDR3 is TGTGCCAGCCGAGACAGGGTGACCACCGGGGAGCTGTTTTTT.

The V gene is TRBV11-3, the J gene TRBJ1-2; a weak D match, TRBD1 (5 bases). CDR3 length: 14 residues. The V gene's germline CDR1 is SGHNT and CDR2 YENEEA. The germline V and J ends were trimmed by 5 bases and 3 bases, with 13 bases remaining between them. DNA for the CDR3: TGTGCCAGCAGCCCCCGATGGGGGGACTATGGCTACACCTTC. Residues: CASSPRWGDYGYTF.

A single count supports this clone. The chain combines TRBV24-1 with TRBJ1-1; D unclear. The germline V gene encodes CDR1 KGHDR and CDR2 SFDVKD. CDR3 length: 13 amino acids. V shed 4 bases and J shed 5 bases, with 10 bases lying between them. For the CDR3, the DNA is TGTGCCACCAGTGACACTTTTTCAACTGAAGCTTTCTTT. Its protein is CATSDTFSTEAFF.

CDR3 in amino acids: CASSLARSSYNEQFF. The CDR3 DNA reads TGTGCCAGCAGCTTAGCCCGGAGCTCCTACAATGAGCAGTTCTTC. The chain couples TRBV7-2 to TRBJ2-1; no definite D call. V was clipped by 0 bases and J by 0 bases, with 6 bases between them. This CDR3 is built from 15 residues. The germline CDR1 and CDR2 sequences are SGHTA and FQGNSA.

This chain links TRBV29-1 with TRBJ2-3, with 7 bases identical to TRBD1. The ends lost 7 bases at V and 1 base at J; junction bases unmatched: 2. CDR3 size: 12 residues. Germline CDR1 is SQVTM and CDR2 is ANQGSEA. CDR3 amino acids: CSGDSRTDTQYF. The CDR3 nucleotides are TGCAGCGGGGACAGCCGCACAGATACGCAGTATTTT.

The J gene is TRBJ1-3, the V gene TRBV9; D is uncertain. From germline, CDR1 is SGDLS and CDR2 YYNGEE. The V and J ends lost 0 bases and 0 bases respectively, with 22 bases between them. The CDR3 has 20 amino acids. The CDR3 bases are TGTGCCAGCAGCGTAGACCTGCCCGGGATAGAGGTTAACTCTGGAAACACCATATATTTT. This translates into CASSVDLPGIEVNSGNTIYF.

J is TRBJ2-5 and V is TRBV6-5; D may be TRBD1 (6 bases). CDR3 size: 14 residues. Germline CDR1 MNHEY, CDR2 SVGAGI. Trimming took off 4 bases at V and 2 bases at J, with 11 bases between the two ends. This CDR3 reads CASSFTGPQETQYF. CDR3 nucleotides: TGTGCCAGCAGTTTTACAGGGCCACAAGAGACCCAGTACTTC.

The chain joins TRBV3-1 (or the pseudogene TRBV3-2) to TRBJ2-7, with D tentatively TRBD1 (6 bases). Trimming left V 0 bases short and J 2 bases short, with 14 bases between. The CDR3 runs 16 residues. Germline CDR1 and CDR2: LGHDT and YNNKEL (reference sequence). The CDR3 nucleotides read TGTGCCAGCAGCCAAGACGGACAGCTCTTGACCTACGAGCAGTACTTC. Translation gives CASSQDGQLLTYEQYF.

The chain recombines TRBV28 with TRBJ2-7; TRBD1 aligns across 9 bases. CDR3 size: 15 residues. V was clipped by 4 bases and J by 5 bases; unmatched bases: 9. In germline, CDR1 is MDHEN, CDR2 SYDVKM. CDR3 loop: CASSSSGTGNHEQYF. CDR3 bases: TGTGCCAGCAGTTCTTCCGGGACAGGGAACCACGAGCAGTACTTC.

In this sample, this clone turned up once. This chain links TRBV28 with TRBJ2-7, with 10 bases aligning to TRBD2. Unmatched junction bases numbered 9, after V lost 6 bases and J lost 4 bases. Germline assignment: CDR1 MDHEN and CDR2 SYDVKM. This CDR3 has 15 residues. The CDR3 DNA follows: TGTGCCAGCAGCCTCCCGCTAGCGGGGGAGTACGAGCAGTACTTC. Residues: CASSLPLAGEYEQYF.

This chain uses TRBV6-5 with TRBJ1-6, with 7 bases matching TRBD1. Germline assignment: CDR1 MNHEY and CDR2 SVGAGI. V was pared by 0 bases and J by 7 bases, with 3 bases of the junction left unmatched. The CDR3 runs to 15 residues. CDR3 region: CASSYSTGRNSPLHF. Here the CDR3 DNA reads TGTGCCAGCAGTTACTCGACAGGGCGGAATTCACCCCTCCACTTT.

The rearrangement links TRBV3-1 (or the pseudogene TRBV3-2) to TRBJ2-7; D unclear. V lost 1 base to trimming and J lost 7 bases, with 11 bases between them. The CDR3 is 13 amino acids. Germline V gene data show CDR1 as LGHDT and CDR2 as YNNKEL (reference sequence). CDR3 nucleotide sequence: TGTGCCAGCAGCCAAGGTTACCCCGGGGAGCAGTACTTC. Translated: CASSQGYPGEQYF.

CDR3 coding DNA: TGTGCCAGGGGGGCATACTCCAATCAGCCCCAGCATTTT. Protein sequence: CARGAYSNQPQHF. V usage is TRBV6-4 and J usage is TRBJ1-5; D might be TRBD1 (6 bases). The V gene lost 9 bases and the J gene lost 3 bases, with 12 bases spanning the gap. Germline CDR1 and CDR2: MRHNA and SNTAGT. The CDR3 totals 13 residues.

The chain recombines TRBV18 with TRBJ1-1; a possible D gene is TRBD1 (5 bases). The V end was cut by 3 bases, the J end by 0 bases, with 17 bases between. The CDR3 consists of 17 residues. The germline V gene encodes CDR1 KGHSH and CDR2 LQKENI. The chain's CDR3 is CASSPTDTREMNTEAFF. CDR3 bases: TGTGCCAGCTCACCGACGGACACCAGAGAAATGAACACTGAAGCTTTCTTT. The full variable domain, in which reference TRBV18 and TRBJ1-1 provide the parts outside the CDR3, is NAGVMQNPRHLVRRRGQEARLRCSPMKGHSHVYWYRQLPEEGLKFMVYLQKENIIDESGMPKERFSAEFPKEGPSILRIQQVVRGDSAAYFCASSPTDTREMNTEAFFGQGTRLTVV.

The gene calls are TRBV25-1 and TRBJ2-1; TRBD2 matches 8 bases. V was pared by 4 bases and J by 8 bases, with 7 bases of the junction left unmatched. This CDR3 region has 14 residues. In germline, CDR1 is MGHDK, CDR2 SYGVNS. CDR3 amino acids: CASSARLASDEQFF. CDR3 coding DNA: TGTGCCAGCAGTGCCCGACTAGCGAGCGATGAGCAGTTCTTC.

The chain carries TRBV13 and TRBJ2-2; 7 bases fit TRBD2. V lost 0 bases, J lost 1 base, and 8 bases stayed unmatched. This CDR3 has 18 residues. The germline V gene has CDR1 PRHDT and CDR2 FYEKMQ (reference sequence). The CDR3: CASSLGFFSSGNTGELFF. The CDR3 bases are TGTGCCAGCAGCTTAGGTTTCTTTTCTAGCGGGAACACCGGGGAGCTGTTTTTT.

This rearrangement joins TRBV2 to TRBJ1-1; D gene unclear. The CDR3 loop spans 14 amino acids. CDR1 and CDR2 from the germline V gene are SNHLY and FYNNEI. V lost 5 bases and J 1 base, leaving 11 bases between the germline ends. The CDR3 spells CASSSPPGNTEAFF. The CDR3 region has the DNA TGTGCCAGCAGTTCTCCTCCAGGGAACACTGAAGCTTTCTTT.

The CDR3 spells CASSPARLANTGELFF. The CDR3 DNA reads as TGTGCCAGCAGCCCCGCCCGACTAGCGAACACCGGGGAGCTGTTTTTT. This sequence joins TRBV7-8 and TRBJ2-2; a possible D gene is TRBD2 (6 bases). The CDR3 is made up of 16 amino acids. Trimming took off 5 bases at V and 0 bases at J, with 13 bases between the two ends. Germline CDR1 is SGHVS and CDR2 is FQNEAQ.

The CDR3 sequence: CSASMTLGTVYNEQFF. The CDR3 DNA reads as TGCAGTGCTAGTATGACCCTGGGGACAGTTTACAATGAGCAGTTCTTC. The chain combines TRBV20-1 with TRBJ2-1; 7 nucleotides align to TRBD1. The CDR3 totals 16 residues. With 3 bases clipped from V and 4 bases from J, the junction kept 12 bases outside the gene matches. The germline gives CDR1 DFQATT, CDR2 SNEGSKA (reference sequence).

The V call is TRBV19, the J call TRBJ1-4, with 7 positions matching TRBD1. Trimming took 3 bases from V and 5 from J; bases not matched to a gene: 15. CDR1 is LNHDA and CDR2 is SQIVND in the germline V gene (reference sequence). This CDR3 comprises 18 residues. The CDR3 coding sequence is TGTGCCAGTAGTATGAGTCCGGGGACAGATTCCGCAAATGAAAAACTGTTTTTT. This encodes CASSMSPGTDSANEKLFF.

The J gene is TRBJ2-7, the V gene TRBV11-3; 9 bases match TRBD2. With V trimmed by 1 base and J by 2 bases, 6 bases remained unmatched. Germline V gene data show CDR1 as SGHNT and CDR2 as YENEEA. This CDR3 comprises 16 residues. CDR3 coding DNA: TGTGCCAGCAGCTTAGGAGGTAGCGGGGGCCCCTACGAGCAGTACTTC. Translating gives CASSLGGSGGPYEQYF.

The chain carries TRBV6-5 and TRBJ2-7; 7 bases align to TRBD2. CDR3 length: 16 amino acids. CDR1 and CDR2 (germline): MNHEY, SVGAGI. The V gene end was trimmed by 0 bases and the J gene end by 9 bases; junction bases not matched to a gene: 14. CDR3 DNA: TGTGCCAGCAGTTACTCTGCGGGAGATACCACCTTTGGGCAGTACTTC. It is translated as CASSYSAGDTTFGQYF.